This entry lists 30 T cell receptor beta chains sequenced from one sample in a study of blood T cells in healthy people across ages. A second PCR of about 7 to 11 cycles used a sample-barcoded 5' primer and a J-beta primer mix. TCRdb re-derived calls from the 5' RACE reads in MiXCR, one entry per CDR3 protein. The sample has roughly 700,000 distinct CDR3 sequences; around 32% are singletons. The sequenced sample consisted of blood. All receptors derive from a woman older than 75 in good health.

The CDR3: CSVSTSGMFTGELFF. CDR3 DNA sequence: TGCAGCGTTTCGACTAGCGGGATGTTCACCGGGGAGCTGTTTTTT. The chain employs TRBV29-1 and TRBJ2-2, with 11 bases lining up with TRBD2. Germline V gene lookup returns CDR1 SQVTM and CDR2 ANQGSEA. The CDR3 spans 15 residues. The ends lost 5 bases at V and 4 bases at J; junction bases unmatched: 6.

This clonotype has only a few counts. The chain employs TRBV12-3 or TRBV12-4 and TRBJ1-1, with unresolved D. The CDR3 length is 12 residues. V was cut by 3 bases and J by 7 bases, with 9 bases left in between. The CDR3 DNA follows: TGTGCCAGCAGTTTTGACGCTCTTGAAGCTTTCTTT. Its translation is CASSFDALEAFF.

This clonotype showed up just once. With a much larger clone just one base away, this may be a read error. V and J are TRBV15 and TRBJ1-1; a possible D gene is TRBD1 (6 bases). Germline V gene sequence: CDR1 LNHNV, CDR2 YYDKDF (reference sequence). Trimming took off 0 bases at V and 1 base at J, with 15 bases between the two ends. This CDR3 region has 17 residues. In DNA form, the CDR3 reads TGTGCCACCAGCAGAGATGGGGGCATGGGGCGGAACACTGAAGCTTTCTTT. Its protein is CATSRDGGMGRNTEAFF.

This clonotype occurred many times. The genes are TRBV20-1 and TRBJ2-3, with D perhaps TRBD1 (5 bases). Germline CDR1 reads DFQATT; CDR2 reads SNEGSKA (reference sequence). Deletions cut 0 bases from V and 7 bases from J, with 14 bases between. The CDR3 length is 14 residues. CDR3 region: CSARDRRAGYTQYF. The CDR3 DNA reads as TGCAGTGCTAGAGATCGCAGGGCTGGGTATACGCAGTATTTT.

With regard to this clonotype: Possible read error: a much larger clone is one base away. The chain recombines TRBV6-1 with TRBJ2-3, with a possible D match to TRBD2 (5 bases). V lost 10 bases to trimming and J lost 1 base, with 21 bases between them. Germline-derived CDR1 and CDR2 are MNHNS and SASEGT. CDR3 length: 16 amino acids. The CDR3 loop is CATGRALGDGTDTQYF. CDR3 sequence (DNA): TGTGCCACCGGCCGGGCCCTCGGGGATGGCACAGATACGCAGTATTTT.

On this clonotype itself: A much more abundant neighbour one base away suggests this may be a read error. The chain employs TRBV5-1 and TRBJ2-3; the match to TRBD1 covers 10 bases. The germline V gene has CDR1 SGHRS and CDR2 YFSETQ. This CDR3 is 17 amino acids long. The J segment lost 1 base and the V segment lost 6 bases, leaving 11 bases of the junction unmatched. CDR3 region: CASNLGSGTGGTDTQYF. The CDR3 DNA follows: TGCGCCAGCAACCTGGGAAGTGGGACAGGGGGCACAGATACGCAGTATTTT.

This clonotype has a count of ten or more. The J gene is TRBJ2-5, the V gene TRBV7-9; 8 bases map to TRBD2. Per germline, CDR1 SEHNR and CDR2 FQNEAQ (reference sequence). CDR3 length: 15 amino acids. With 5 bases clipped from V and 2 bases from J, the junction kept 7 bases outside the gene matches. CDR3 nucleotide sequence: TGTGCCAGCAGCCCACGGGGGGGCGGTCAAGAGACCCAGTACTTC. This encodes CASSPRGGGQETQYF.

This clonotype was observed a few times. An end of the junction does not agree with germline; a read error may underlie this. This CDR3 reads CSTRPLASGYNEQFF. CDR3 sequence (DNA): TGCAGTACTAGGCCCCTTGCTAGCGGCTACAATGAGCAGTTCTTC. V gene TRBV20-1 combines with J gene TRBJ2-1, with 7 bases identical to TRBD2. This CDR3 comprises 15 residues. Looked up from germline, CDR1 is DFQATT and CDR2 is SNEGSKA (reference sequence).

This clonotype was observed at least ten times. The rearrangement uses TRBV4-1 and TRBJ2-3; D uncertain. The CDR3 contains 15 residues. Germline lookup yields CDR1 MGHRA and CDR2 YSYEKL. V lost 0 bases, J lost 6 bases, and 13 bases lay in between. The CDR3 protein is CASSQDPTLSDTQYF. In DNA form, the CDR3 reads TGCGCCAGCAGCCAAGACCCAACCTTGTCGGATACGCAGTATTTT.

The V gene is TRBV20-1, the J gene TRBJ1-1; TRBD1 might be the D (5 bases). V was clipped by 0 bases and J by 5 bases, with 10 bases between them. The CDR3 has 13 residues. Germline V lookup: CDR1 DFQATT, CDR2 SNEGSKA (reference sequence). The CDR3 DNA reads as TGCAGTGCTAGAGAAATGAGGGGTACTGAAGCTTTCTTT. It yields the protein CSAREMRGTEAFF.

This clonotype was seen repeatedly, ten times or more. This chain links TRBV20-1 with TRBJ2-5; no reliable D call. The CDR3 contains 16 residues. Trimming stripped 6 bases from V and 2 bases from J, with 22 bases between. Germline V gives CDR1 DFQATT, CDR2 SNEGSKA (reference sequence). This CDR3 reads CSADVPSGASQETQYF. CDR3 nucleotides: TGCAGTGCGGATGTACCGTCAGGAGCTTCTCAAGAGACCCAGTACTTC.

As to this clonotype: Because it lacks the conserved phenylalanine or tryptophan at the end, this CDR3 is likely a read error. CDR3 DNA: TGTGCCAGCAGCTTAGGGGTCCGCGTCTACGAGCAGTACTTA. Translating it yields CASSLGVRVYEQYL. The chain carries TRBV7-8 and TRBJ2-7; no reliable D call. Germline V gene data show CDR1 as SGHVS and CDR2 as FQNEAQ. The CDR3 is 14 amino acids. V lost 1 base to trimming and J lost 3 bases, with 10 bases between them.

This clonotype was counted ten times or more. The V and J genes are TRBV20-1 and TRBJ2-1, with 8 nucleotides matching TRBD2. Germline V gene data show CDR1 as DFQATT and CDR2 as SNEGSKA (reference sequence). V was pared by 3 bases and J by 5 bases, with 9 bases of the junction left unmatched. This CDR3 has 15 residues. CDR3 DNA sequence: TGCAGTGCTAGCGCCGGGGGGGCTAGGAACAATGAGCAGTTCTTC. This codes for CSASAGGARNNEQFF.

Of note for this clonotype: A read error is possible here, since a much larger clone lies one base away. The chain combines TRBV6-5 with TRBJ2-5; tentatively, D is TRBD1 (6 bases). Germline CDR1 and CDR2: MNHEY and SVGAGI. The CDR3 totals 14 residues. With 4 bases removed from V and 11 bases from J, the gap between germline ends came to 20 bases. The CDR3 DNA reads as TGTGCCAGCAGTTCCCTAGCAGGGGTCAATGAGCAGTACTTC. It codes for CASSSLAGVNEQYF.

This clonotype appeared a few times. The rearrangement uses TRBV20-1 and TRBJ2-2; D is unclear. CDR1 is DFQATT, CDR2 SNEGSKA, per germline (reference sequence). V was cut by 5 bases and J by 3 bases, with 7 bases left in between. This CDR3 contains 12 residues. The CDR3: CSAQSDTGELFF. Here the CDR3 DNA reads TGCAGTGCTCAGTCGGACACCGGGGAGCTGTTTTTT.

V is TRBV30 and J is TRBJ2-4; the match to TRBD2 covers 7 bases. Germline V gene sequence: CDR1 GTSNPN, CDR2 SVGIG (reference sequence). The ends lost 0 bases at V and 8 bases at J; junction bases unmatched: 10. CDR3 size: 15 residues. CDR3 coding DNA: TGTGCCTGGAGTGTAAGCGGGACCGCCGGGTACATTCAGTACTTC. Its translation: CAWSVSGTAGYIQYF.

This clonotype was observed at least ten times. The V and J genes are TRBV6-6 and TRBJ2-5, with no clear D. Trimming shortened V by 0 bases and J by 2 bases, and 7 bases separated the two germline ends. There are 14 residues in the CDR3. Germline V lookup: CDR1 MNHNY, CDR2 SVGAGI (reference sequence). In DNA form, the CDR3 reads TGTGCCAGCAGTTACTCGGCCAAGCAAGAGACCCAGTACTTC. This encodes CASSYSAKQETQYF.

Many counts were recorded for this clonotype. The rearrangement links TRBV3-1 to TRBJ2-7, with 9 bases identical to TRBD1. CDR1 is LGHDT and CDR2 is YNNKEL in the germline V gene (reference sequence). V shed 6 bases and J 5 bases; nucleotides not matched to a gene: 11. The CDR3 is 15 amino acids. The CDR3 coding sequence is TGTGCCAGCAGGACTACCGGGACAGGGTCGGACGAGCAGTACTTC. Protein product: CASRTTGTGSDEQYF.

Ten or more counts support this clonotype. The chain combines TRBV27 with TRBJ2-7; 9 nucleotides line up with TRBD1. The trim removed 5 bases at V and 5 bases at J, leaving 13 bases unmatched. The CDR3 length is 16 residues. CDR1 and CDR2 (germline): MNHEY, SMNVEV (reference sequence). For the CDR3, the DNA is TGTGCCAGCAGTGCTCTCACCGGGACAGGGAGTCACGAGCAGTACTTC. This sequence encodes CASSALTGTGSHEQYF.

This clonotype was observed a single time. One end of the junction varies from germline; a read error may be responsible. The gene calls are TRBV11-2 and TRBJ2-5; D perhaps matches TRBD1 (6 bases). This CDR3 spans 15 amino acids. Per the germline V gene, CDR1 is SGHAT and CDR2 is FQNNGV. The CDR3 sequence is CASSLGTGPSQEQDF. The CDR3 bases are TGTGCCAGCAGCCTAGGCACAGGGCCCTCCCAGGAGCAGGACTTC.

The CDR3 DNA follows: TGCAGTGCGGGAGACTTACAAGAGACCCAGTACTTC. Amino acids: CSAGDLQETQYF. This sequence joins TRBV20-1 and TRBJ2-5; a weak D match, TRBD2 (5 bases). Trimming left V 6 bases short and J 2 bases short, with 10 bases between. The CDR3 runs 12 residues. Germline CDR1 reads DFQATT; CDR2 reads SNEGSKA (reference sequence).

This clonotype was seen ten or more times. This sequence joins TRBV12-3 or TRBV12-4 and TRBJ1-2; tentatively, D is TRBD1 (6 bases). The V gene lost 5 bases and the J gene lost 3 bases, with 10 bases spanning the gap. The CDR3 contains 13 residues. CDR3 protein: CASSRDKDYGYTF. The CDR3 bases are TGTGCCAGCAGTCGGGACAAAGACTATGGCTACACCTTC.

This clonotype was recorded many times. The chain uses TRBV6-6 and TRBJ1-2; TRBD1 matches at 8 bases. Trimming cost V 6 bases and J 6 bases; bases outside gene matches: 6. This CDR3 is 13 amino acids long. Per germline, CDR1 MNHNY and CDR2 SVGAGI (reference sequence). In DNA, the CDR3 is TGTGCCAGCAGGAAAACAGGGGGAAATGGCTACACCTTC. Its protein is CASRKTGGNGYTF.

The chain employs TRBV4-2 and TRBJ1-5, with a weak D call TRBD1 (5 bases). Between the trimmed V and J ends, which lost 1 base and 9 bases, there was a span of 13 bases. CDR1 is LGHNA, CDR2 YNFKEQ, per germline. The CDR3 length is 14 residues. In nucleotides, the CDR3 is TGTGCCAGCAGCCAAGGGAGGGGAATAGGGCCCCAGCATTTT. This codes for CASSQGRGIGPQHF.

This clonotype showed up many times. This chain links TRBV5-1 with TRBJ2-7, with 14 bases aligning to TRBD2. V shed 4 bases, J shed 0 bases, and the junction held 6 bases outside the gene matches. Germline values: CDR1 SGHRS, CDR2 YFSETQ. This CDR3 spans 17 amino acids. CDR3 sequence reads: CASSGGLAGASSYEQYF. In DNA form, the CDR3 reads TGCGCCAGCAGCGGGGGACTAGCGGGGGCCAGCTCCTACGAGCAGTACTTC.

This clonotype occurred a few times. The chain couples TRBV5-6 to TRBJ2-7; possibly TRBD1 for D (6 bases). The V end was cut by 3 bases, the J end by 3 bases, with 13 bases between. Germline-derived CDR1 and CDR2 are SGHDT and YYEEEE. CDR3 size: 14 residues. CDR3 amino acids: CASSWGQGRYEQYF. CDR3 sequence (DNA): TGTGCCAGCAGCTGGGGTCAGGGGCGCTACGAGCAGTACTTC.

The count of this clonotype is one. The chain joins TRBV20-1 to TRBJ2-1; D perhaps matches TRBD2 (5 bases). In germline, CDR1 is DFQATT, CDR2 SNEGSKA (reference sequence). The CDR3 has 12 residues. The germline V and J ends were trimmed by 1 base and 6 bases, with 7 bases remaining between them. This CDR3 reads CSARGRINEQFF. CDR3 DNA: TGCAGTGCTAGAGGGAGGATCAATGAGCAGTTCTTC.

This clonotype was detected many times. The chain recombines TRBV6-1 with TRBJ2-7, with D maybe TRBD2 (6 bases). Trimming stripped 0 bases from V and 4 bases from J, with 19 bases between. This CDR3 region has 17 residues. Germline loops: CDR1 MNHNS, CDR2 SASEGT. The DNA for the CDR3 is TGTGCCAGCAGTGAAGCGCCGGCCGGGCGGGGTATATACGAGCAGTACTTC. Encoded protein: CASSEAPAGRGIYEQYF.

This clonotype showed up many times. The chain has TRBV6-2 or TRBV6-3 and TRBJ1-5; no reliable D call. Trimming removed 5 bases at V and 3 bases at J, with 11 bases between. The CDR3 loop spans 14 amino acids. CDR1 is MNHEY, CDR2 SVGEGT, per germline. The CDR3 protein is CASSEYSHNQPQHF. Here the CDR3 DNA reads TGTGCCAGCAGTGAATACAGTCACAATCAGCCCCAGCATTTT.

This clonotype was counted ten times or more. CDR3: CASSLLALGTDTQYF. The DNA of the CDR3 is TGTGCCAGCAGTTTATTAGCCTTGGGTACAGATACGCAGTATTTT. The V and J genes are TRBV27 and TRBJ2-3; D not resolved. The CDR3 consists of 15 residues. Germline CDR1 reads MNHEY; CDR2 reads SMNVEV (reference sequence). V dropped 1 base and J dropped 3 bases, with 11 bases sitting between them.